The entry below gives a single T cell receptor beta chain sequence along with its context. No cognate antigen has been identified for it. Base qualities were left out, and no much larger clone turns up one base away. The data originate from a study of beta chain features in type 1 diabetes (dated by TCRdb to between 2018 and 2020). Describing the broader study: Patients and healthy donors did not differ in mean age, gender distribution, total cell number or subset yield. A total of 107,917,701 sorted cells were examined across all samples, and the number of cells per subset was strongly correlated with RNA yield. Naive and central memory subsets were obtained from all 30 or so donors, but regulatory and stem cell-like memory subsets were isolated from only 8 patients and 8 healthy donors. The study compared TCRB repertoires of sorted circulating CD4+ T cell subsets between recently diagnosed type 1 diabetes patients and matched healthy donors. Points the paper makes about the study in general: In all four CD4+ subsets, TCRB CDR3 length was moderately but significantly shorter in type 1 diabetes patients. PCR might favor shorter templates, but patient and control samples were amplified and corrected together, so any skew would affect both groups equally. Because cDNA was sequenced instead of genomic DNA, highly expressing activated cells could be over-represented, though the groups showed no difference in activation or CD3 levels. HLA sub-analyses involved small numbers of individuals, so any influence of HLA type on TCRB rearrangement remained unresolved. Naive, central memory and regulatory TCRB repertoires appeared to be more alike among patients than among healthy donors. Patients with type 1 diabetes made fewer insertions and deleted more nucleotides at VDJ recombination sites, implying thymic rearrangement abnormalities.

From each donor, a single peripheral blood sample of 100 to 150 mL on average was drawn into heparinised tubes. Using a panel that included CD45RO, CCR7, CD25, CD127, CD95 and CD27, naive, central memory, regulatory and stem cell-like memory CD4+ T cells were sorted on a BD FACSAria II. Every sorted population had a purity above 95%. PBMCs were separated immediately by Lymphoprep density gradient centrifugation and were stained directly, without being cultured. So that batch effects would be minimized, each experiment stained and sorted samples in pairs, pairing one healthy donor with one patient. The entire amount of isolated RNA was reverse transcribed using the High Capacity cDNA Reverse Transcription Kit, so the sequenced TCRB transcripts were expressed ones. Naive, central memory and regulatory T cell samples underwent deep immunoSEQ sequencing, averaging roughly 3.3 million total reads per sample. After sorted cells were lysed in RLT buffer, RNA was extracted with DNase-treated RNeasy Micro or Mini kits, with the choice depending on cell number. Each cell subset was processed on its own to prevent cross-contamination, while patient and healthy donor samples were processed together. The immunoSEQ multiplex PCR was used to amplify TCRB sequences from cDNA, generating 87-bp fragments that spanned the CDR3 region. Sequencing of the amplicons was performed on the Illumina HiSeq platform. For the original study's pipeline: Synthetic template baselines were used to correct PCR bias computationally, reads within Hamming distance 2 were collapsed together, and singletons that could not be merged were discarded. By aligning reads against IMGT, V, D and J genes, CDR3 length, and insertions or deletions at six rearrangement sites were assigned. Within each subset, clonotype counts were normalized to sorted cell number, and only after that were true diversity and Gini coefficients computed with the tcR R package. Repertoire sharing was quantified using the overlap coefficient calculated on TCRB nucleotide sequences. TCRdb mirrors the immuneACCESS table, restricted to in-frame sequences. Some clones are absent from its copies; in checked studies, under half trace to an unresolved V gene, and the reason for the others is unknown. V and J calls and clone size are copied from that table; D and trimming were computed from the DNA. In this sample the table shows more than 100,000 clones, 7.5% to 9.5% of which occur a single time. Under 0.9% of the sample is taken by the ten largest.

CDR1 and CDR2 (SGHRS, YFSETQ) derive from the germline V gene. The CDR3 goes from the cysteine to the phenylalanine over 14 residues. The DNA shown is the 42-base CDR3, in frame from base 1. Germline trimming: 1 base from V, 4 bases from J; junction bases outside gene matches: 2. This clonotype was sampled from a man between 25 and 39 years old with type 1 diabetes. This receptor chain uses TRBV5-1 and TRBJ2-7; a stretch of 10 junction bases matches TRBD2. The sequenced material came from central memory CD4+ T cells from blood. The CDR3 protein: CASSLISGGYEQYF. The nucleotides are TGCGCCAGCAGCTTGATTAGCGGGGGGTACGAGCAGTACTTC.